This entry is about one T cell receptor (beta chain). The data derive from a study of blood T cells in healthy people across ages. Primers used in a second PCR of roughly 7 to 11 cycles were a sample-barcoded 5' primer and a J-beta primer mix. TCRdb passed the 5' RACE reads through MiXCR, listing each CDR3 protein once. The sample lists some 1.4 million distinct CDR3 sequences, around two fifths occurring once. V lost 6 bases to trimming and J lost 10 bases, with 22 bases between them. This CDR3 has 14 amino acids. Germline V gene data show CDR1 as DFQATT and CDR2 as SNEGSKA (reference sequence). Input material: blood. The chain has TRBV20-1 and TRBJ2-1; D perhaps matches TRBD2 (6 bases). The receptor was derived from a woman aged 18-29 years in good health. The CDR3 DNA is TGCAGTGCCGCTGGGGAGCGGGTCCACTTCGAGCAGTTCTTC. Protein: CSAAGERVHFEQFF.